This T cell receptor (beta chain) came from a study of CD8 T cells in Susac syndrome. With regard to this clonotype: The antigen is undetermined.

Study results and limitations: Clonal expansion did not appear in Susac syndrome CD4+ T cell repertoires.

Trimming removed 2 bases from V and 0 bases from J, with 10 bases in between. In germline, CDR1 is SNHLY, CDR2 FYNNEI. The CDR3 has 16 amino acids. Random hexamers primed reverse transcription of 0.5 to 1 ug RNA. TCRdb redid the calling of the immunoSEQ multiplex PCR reads with MiXCR, one entry per CDR3 protein. The sample carries roughly 190,000 distinct CDR3 sequences, 91% recorded once. The source of this sequence is a human donor with Susac syndrome. Sequencing was done on a sample of CD4+ T cells from PBMCs. The gene calls are TRBV2 and TRBJ2-2; perhaps TRBD1 as D (5 bases). The DNA of the CDR3 is TGTGCCAGCAGTGAACAAGGACATACGAACACCGGGGAGCTGTTTTTT. Amino acids: CASSEQGHTNTGELFF.